One sample yielded the 19 T cell receptor beta chains listed below, sequenced in a study of T cells in Graves' hyperthyroidism and ophthalmopathy. Amplification yielded TCR beta CDR3 regions, with RNA transcripts as the source. A set of HTBI primers served as the primers for a first-round RT-PCR of the TCR CDR3. TCRdb independently ran MiXCR on the multiplex PCR reads; one entry per CDR3 protein. This table has hundreds of thousands of distinct CDR3 sequences, around 16% appearing once. The source material was blood. These receptors originate from a woman between 40 and 50 years old with Graves' ophthalmopathy.

This clonotype was counted at least ten times. The chain recombines TRBV3-1 with TRBJ1-2, with TRBD1 as a possible D gene (6 bases). Per the germline V gene, CDR1 is LGHDT and CDR2 is YNNKEL (reference sequence). Between the trimmed V and J ends, which lost 5 bases and 8 bases, there was a span of 12 bases. This CDR3 contains 12 residues. CDR3 sequence: CASSYQGSGYTF. The CDR3 DNA reads as TGTGCCAGCAGCTATCAGGGGAGCGGCTACACCTTC. Full variable domain (rest looked up from reference TRBV3-1 and TRBJ1-2): DTAVSQTPKYLVTQMGNDKSIKCEQNLGHDTMYWYKQDSKKFLKIMFSYNNKELIINETVPNRFSPKSPDKAHLNLHINSLELGDSAVYFCASSYQGSGYTFGSGTRLTVV.

This clonotype was detected many times. The chain joins TRBV3-1 to TRBJ1-2; D possibly corresponds to TRBD1 (6 bases). Germline loops: CDR1 LGHDT, CDR2 YNNKEL (reference sequence). The CDR3 loop spans 16 amino acids. V lost 2 bases to trimming and J lost 2 bases, with 15 bases between them. The CDR3 reads CASSQNAGGTNYGYTF. The CDR3 DNA reads TGTGCCAGCAGCCAAAATGCCGGCGGGACAAACTATGGCTACACCTTC.

The J gene is TRBJ2-7, the V gene TRBV11-2, with a possible D match to TRBD2 (5 bases). This CDR3 region has 12 residues. Germline V gene data show CDR1 as SGHAT and CDR2 as FQNNGV. V was trimmed by 6 bases and J by 6 bases, leaving 12 bases between them. CDR3 coding DNA: TGTGCCAGCAGTGCGGGTGCCCCCGAGCAGTACTTC. This sequence encodes CASSAGAPEQYF.

On this clonotype itself: A much more abundant neighbour one base away suggests this may be a read error. The V call is TRBV20-1, the J call TRBJ1-1; D is uncertain. The CDR3 is made up of 12 amino acids. V gave up 1 base and J gave up 7 bases, with 10 bases separating them. CDR1 and CDR2 (germline): DFQATT, SNEGSKA (reference sequence). CDR3 DNA sequence: TGCAGTGCTAGAGTAGGATCAAGTGAAGCTTTCTTT. It is translated as CSARVGSSEAFF.

This clonotype has a count of ten or more. The V and J genes are TRBV7-2 and TRBJ2-5; 8 bases agree with TRBD2. CDR1 is SGHTA and CDR2 is FQGNSA in the germline V gene. V lost 5 bases to trimming and J lost 3 bases; unmatched junction nucleotides: 8. This CDR3 has 15 amino acids. Here the CDR3 DNA reads TGTGCCAGCAGCCCCGGAAGCGGGGGAAAAGAGACCCAGTACTTC. Protein: CASSPGSGGKETQYF.

The V gene is TRBV20-1, the J gene TRBJ2-7, with 7 positions matching TRBD2. The CDR3 extends over 13 amino acids. Germline CDR1 DFQATT, CDR2 SNEGSKA (reference sequence). V lost 4 bases, J lost 5 bases, and 8 bases stayed unmatched. The CDR3 protein is CSAKSGNPDEQYF. The CDR3 bases are TGCAGTGCTAAGAGCGGGAACCCAGACGAGCAGTACTTC.

In this sample, this clonotype turned up a few times. This rearrangement joins TRBV7-9 to TRBJ1-2; no definite D call. Per germline, CDR1 SEHNR and CDR2 FQNEAQ (reference sequence). The CDR3 is 13 amino acids. Trimming took off 6 bases at V and 5 bases at J, with 13 bases between the two ends. CDR3 sequence: CASRGDSEYGYTF. CDR3 nucleotides: TGTGCCAGCAGGGGAGATTCAGAGTATGGCTACACCTTC.

In this sample, this clonotype turned up many times. The junction and the germline gene differ at one end; a read error may be behind it. The chain carries TRBV5-1 and TRBJ1-2; D perhaps matches TRBD1 (5 bases). This CDR3 has 13 amino acids. Germline V lookup: CDR1 SGHRS, CDR2 YFSETQ. The CDR3 DNA is TGTGCCAGCAGCCCGACAGTAAACTATGGCTACACCTTC. This codes for CASSPTVNYGYTF.

This clonotype appeared a single time. This chain uses TRBV29-1 with TRBJ2-2; D unclear. Trimming removed 1 base at V and 1 base at J, with 7 bases between. Germline lookup yields CDR1 SQVTM and CDR2 ANQGSEA. The CDR3 runs to 14 residues. The CDR3 sequence is CSVEVQLNTGELFF. The CDR3 DNA follows: TGCAGCGTTGAAGTCCAATTGAACACCGGGGAGCTGTTTTTT.

This clonotype was counted at least ten times. The rearrangement uses TRBV18 and TRBJ2-5; D possibly corresponds to TRBD2 (5 bases). Trimming took 3 bases from V and 1 from J, leaving 6 bases between them. Germline loops: CDR1 KGHSH, CDR2 LQKENI. CDR3 length equals 13 residues. CDR3: CASSPGIQETQYF. CDR3 coding DNA: TGTGCCAGCTCACCCGGGATCCAAGAGACCCAGTACTTC.

This clonotype showed up many times. V gene TRBV6-5 combines with J gene TRBJ2-1; no clear D. CDR3 length equals 15 residues. V lost 2 bases and J lost 6, with 14 bases in between. Germline V gene data show CDR1 as MNHEY and CDR2 as SVGAGI. The CDR3 region is CASSYVAGDRNEQFF. Here the CDR3 DNA reads TGTGCCAGCAGTTACGTAGCAGGAGATCGCAATGAGCAGTTCTTC.

Only a few counts were recorded for this clonotype. A junction boundary mismatches the germline segment, possibly from a read error. The rearrangement links TRBV6-1 to TRBJ2-1; 9 bases match TRBD2. Germline loops: CDR1 MNHNS, CDR2 SASEGT. This CDR3 has 14 residues. The CDR3 DNA reads TGTGCTAGCAGGTGGCGGGAGGGTTTGGATGAGCAGTTCTTC. It translates to CASRWREGLDEQFF.

This clonotype was seen a single time. The chain carries TRBV30 and TRBJ2-5; tentative D call: TRBD1 (6 bases). The CDR3 contains 13 residues. The V gene lost 3 bases and the J gene lost 10 bases, with 18 bases spanning the gap. Per germline, CDR1 GTSNPN and CDR2 SVGIG (reference sequence). The CDR3 sequence: CAWSRDTQGGQYF. The CDR3, as DNA: TGTGCCTGGAGCCGGGACACCCAGGGCGGCCAGTACTTC.

This clonotype was picked up many times. V and J are TRBV11-3 and TRBJ2-1; D unresolved. Germline V gives CDR1 SGHNT, CDR2 YENEEA. This CDR3 spans 11 amino acids. Trimming removed 6 bases at V and 5 bases at J, with 5 bases between. CDR3 in amino acids: CASRTNNEQFF. In DNA form, the CDR3 reads TGTGCCAGCAGAACTAACAATGAGCAGTTCTTC.

This chain joins TRBV20-1 and TRBJ1-6; 7 nucleotides match TRBD1. CDR1 DFQATT and CDR2 SNEGSKA come from the germline V gene (reference sequence). The CDR3 contains 14 residues. V shed 5 bases, J shed 8 bases, and the junction held 9 bases outside the gene matches. For the CDR3, the DNA is TGCAGTGCTGGACGAAGACAGGGCCATTCACCCCTCCACTTT. Its protein product is CSAGRRQGHSPLHF.

This chain connects TRBV11-2 to TRBJ2-3; the match to TRBD1 covers 7 bases. The CDR3 is made up of 15 amino acids. Germline loops: CDR1 SGHAT, CDR2 FQNNGV. The trim removed 5 bases at V and 4 bases at J, leaving 9 bases unmatched. The CDR3, as DNA: TGTGCCAGCAGCCAGAACAGGGGAAGGGCAGATACGCAGTATTTT. It specifies CASSQNRGRADTQYF.

In this sample, this clonotype turned up a few times. This chain connects TRBV15 to TRBJ2-7; D call uncertain. The CDR3 consists of 15 residues. V shed 0 bases and J shed 0 bases, with 9 bases lying between them. Germline values: CDR1 LNHNV, CDR2 YYDKDF (reference sequence). The CDR3 loop reads CATSRDSRSSYEQYF. The DNA of the CDR3 is TGTGCCACCAGCAGAGATTCACGGTCCTCCTACGAGCAGTACTTC. The full variable domain, in which reference TRBV15 and TRBJ2-7 provide the parts outside the CDR3, is DAMVIQNPRYQVTQFGKPVTLSCSQTLNHNVMYWYQQKSSQAPKLLFHYYDKDFNNEADTPDNFQSRRPNTSFCFLDIRSPGLGDTAMYLCATSRDSRSSYEQYFGPGTRLTVT.

This clonotype was seen ten or more times. The rearrangement uses TRBV18 and TRBJ2-7; weak D call: TRBD1 (5 bases). Between the trimmed V and J ends, which lost 2 bases and 2 bases, there was a span of 7 bases. CDR3 length: 13 residues. Germline V lookup: CDR1 KGHSH, CDR2 LQKENI. CDR3 bases: TGTGCCAGCTCACCAAGACAGACCTACGAGCAGTACTTC. This sequence encodes CASSPRQTYEQYF. The full variable domain, rest sourced from reference TRBV18 and TRBJ2-7, is NAGVMQNPRHLVRRRGQEARLRCSPMKGHSHVYWYRQLPEEGLKFMVYLQKENIIDESGMPKERFSAEFPKEGPSILRIQQVVRGDSAAYFCASSPRQTYEQYFGPGTRLTVT.

The chain recombines TRBV6-1 with TRBJ1-6; no reliable D call. With 0 bases removed from V and 5 bases from J, the gap between germline ends came to 11 bases. CDR1 is MNHNS, CDR2 SASEGT, per germline. CDR3 length: 16 amino acids. The CDR3 region has the DNA TGTGCCAGCAGTGAAGCTCTCGGTGGTAATAATTCACCCCTCCACTTT. It yields the protein CASSEALGGNNSPLHF.